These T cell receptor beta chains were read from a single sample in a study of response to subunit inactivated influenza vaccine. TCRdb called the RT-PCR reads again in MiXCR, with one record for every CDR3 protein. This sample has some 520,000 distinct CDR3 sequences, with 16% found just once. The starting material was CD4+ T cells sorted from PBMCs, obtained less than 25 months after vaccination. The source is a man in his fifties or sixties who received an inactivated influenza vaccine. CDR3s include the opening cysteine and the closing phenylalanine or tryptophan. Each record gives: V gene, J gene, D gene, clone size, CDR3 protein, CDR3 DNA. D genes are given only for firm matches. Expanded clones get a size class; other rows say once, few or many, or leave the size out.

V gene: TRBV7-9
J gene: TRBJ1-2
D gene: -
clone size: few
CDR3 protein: CASSLIGPGDGYTF
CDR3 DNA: TGTGCCAGCAGCTTAATTGGGCCAGGCGATGGCTACACCTTC

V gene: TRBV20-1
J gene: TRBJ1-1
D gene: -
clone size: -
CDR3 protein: CSATRGADTEAFF
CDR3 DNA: TGCAGTGCAACCAGGGGCGCGGACACTGAAGCTTTCTTT

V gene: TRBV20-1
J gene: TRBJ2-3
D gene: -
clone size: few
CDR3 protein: CSARDYGRGTDTQYF
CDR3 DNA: TGCAGTGCTAGAGATTACGGCAGGGGCACAGATACGCAGTATTTT

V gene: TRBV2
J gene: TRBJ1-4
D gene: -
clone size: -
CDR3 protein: CASSVGTEKLFF
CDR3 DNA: TGTGCCAGCAGTGTTGGCACTGAAAAACTGTTTTTT

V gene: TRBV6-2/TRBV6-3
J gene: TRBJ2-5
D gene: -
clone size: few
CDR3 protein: CASLRDNDKETQYF
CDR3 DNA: TGTGCCAGCCTCCGGGACAACGACAAGGAGACCCAGTACTTC

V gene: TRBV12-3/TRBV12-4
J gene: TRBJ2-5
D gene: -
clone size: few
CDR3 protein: CASSQGAGETQYF
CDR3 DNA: TGTGCCAGCAGCCAAGGGGCGGGCGAGACCCAGTACTTC

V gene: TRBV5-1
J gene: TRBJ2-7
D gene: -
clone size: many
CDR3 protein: CASLGRTPSYEQYF
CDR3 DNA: TGCGCCAGTTTGGGGCGGACACCCTCCTACGAGCAGTACTTC

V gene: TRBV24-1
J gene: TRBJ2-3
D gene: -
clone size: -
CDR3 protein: CATSDPGTTDTQYF
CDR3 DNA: TGTGCCACCAGTGATCCGGGTACTACAGATACGCAGTATTTT

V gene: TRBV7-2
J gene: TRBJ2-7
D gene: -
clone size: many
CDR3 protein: CASSARGGGPYEQYF
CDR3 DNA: TGTGCCAGCAGCGCCCGAGGGGGGGGCCCTTACGAGCAGTACTTC

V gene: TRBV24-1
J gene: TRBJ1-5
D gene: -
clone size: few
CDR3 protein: CATGGGPSNQPQHF
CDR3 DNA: TGTGCCACCGGTGGCGGCCCTAGCAATCAGCCCCAGCATTTT

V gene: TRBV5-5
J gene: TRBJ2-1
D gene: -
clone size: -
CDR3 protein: CASSALGYREQFF
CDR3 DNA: TGTGCCAGCAGCGCCCTTGGGTACCGTGAGCAGTTCTTC

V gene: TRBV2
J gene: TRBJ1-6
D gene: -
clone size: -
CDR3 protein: CASSEAPLYGSYNSPLHF
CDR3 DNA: TGTGCCAGCAGTGAAGCGCCCCTATATGGGTCCTATAATTCACCCCTCCACTTT

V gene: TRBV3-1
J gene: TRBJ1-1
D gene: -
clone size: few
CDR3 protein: CASSQGVEAFF
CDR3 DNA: TGTGCCAGCAGCCAAGGGGTTGAAGCTTTCTTT

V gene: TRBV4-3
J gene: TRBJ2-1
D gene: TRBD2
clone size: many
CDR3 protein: CASSHYSGGGWGEQFF
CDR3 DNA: TGCGCCAGCAGCCATTATTCCGGCGGGGGGTGGGGTGAGCAGTTCTTC

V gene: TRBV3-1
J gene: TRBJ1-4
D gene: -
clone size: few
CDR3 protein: CASSQGAIDSPKLFF
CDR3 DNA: TGTGCCAGCAGCCAAGGGGCCATCGATAGCCCAAAACTGTTTTTT

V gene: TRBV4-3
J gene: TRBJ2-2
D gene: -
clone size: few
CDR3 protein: CASSQEVKPFTGELFF
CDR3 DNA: TGCGCCAGCAGCCAAGAAGTCAAGCCCTTCACCGGGGAGCTGTTTTTT

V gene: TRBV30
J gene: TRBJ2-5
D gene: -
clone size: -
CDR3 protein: CAWSVGLPPETQYF
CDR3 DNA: TGTGCCTGGAGTGTAGGGCTACCTCCAGAGACCCAGTACTTC

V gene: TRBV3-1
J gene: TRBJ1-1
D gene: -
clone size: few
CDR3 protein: CASSQDLRRVNTEAFF
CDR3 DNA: TGTGCCAGCAGCCAAGACCTTAGACGGGTGAACACTGAAGCTTTCTTT

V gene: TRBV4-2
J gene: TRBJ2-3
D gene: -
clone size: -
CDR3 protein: CASSLSRTSTDTQYF
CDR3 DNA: TGTGCCAGCAGCCTGTCCCGAACTAGCACAGATACGCAGTATTTT

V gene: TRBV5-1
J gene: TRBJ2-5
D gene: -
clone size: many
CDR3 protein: CASSLGEQTQYF
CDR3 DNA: TGCGCCAGCAGCTTGGGGGAACAGACCCAGTACTTC

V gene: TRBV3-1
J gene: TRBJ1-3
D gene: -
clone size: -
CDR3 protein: CASSQWNSLSGNTIYF
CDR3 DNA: TGTGCCAGCAGCCAATGGAACAGCCTCTCTGGAAACACCATATATTTT

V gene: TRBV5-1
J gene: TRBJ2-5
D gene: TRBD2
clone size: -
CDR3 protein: CASSPGTSGGRGGETQYF
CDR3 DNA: TGCGCCAGCAGCCCCGGGACTAGCGGGGGACGGGGTGGAGAGACCCAGTACTTC

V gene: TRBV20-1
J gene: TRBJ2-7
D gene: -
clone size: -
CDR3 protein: CSARRTEYEQYF
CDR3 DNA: TGCAGTGCTAGAAGAACAGAGTACGAGCAGTACTTC

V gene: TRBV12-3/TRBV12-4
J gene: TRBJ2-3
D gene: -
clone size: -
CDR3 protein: CASGLLQGSPDTQYF
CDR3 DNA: TGTGCCAGCGGGCTTTTACAGGGTTCCCCAGATACGCAGTATTTT

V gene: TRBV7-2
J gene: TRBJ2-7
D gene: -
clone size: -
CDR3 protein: CASRQGHNSYEQYF
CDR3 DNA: TGTGCCAGCAGGCAAGGCCACAACTCCTACGAGCAGTACTTC

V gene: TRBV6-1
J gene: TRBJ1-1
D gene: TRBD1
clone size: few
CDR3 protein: CASSPQGAVAEAFF
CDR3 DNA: TGTGCCAGCAGCCCTCAGGGGGCGGTAGCTGAAGCTTTCTTT

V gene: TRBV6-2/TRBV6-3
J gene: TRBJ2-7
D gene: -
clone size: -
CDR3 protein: CASSYGGFGYEQYF
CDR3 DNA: TGTGCCAGCAGTTACGGAGGGTTCGGCTACGAGCAGTACTTC

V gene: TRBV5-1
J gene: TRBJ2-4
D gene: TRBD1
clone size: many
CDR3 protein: CASSGDSPQAKNIQYF
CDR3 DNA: TGCGCCAGCAGCGGGGACAGTCCTCAAGCCAAAAACATTCAGTACTTC

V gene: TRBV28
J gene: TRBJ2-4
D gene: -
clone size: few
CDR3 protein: CASTPSFPRDNLAKNIQYF
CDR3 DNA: TGTGCCAGCACCCCCTCTTTCCCCCGCGACAATCTAGCCAAAAACATTCAGTACTTC

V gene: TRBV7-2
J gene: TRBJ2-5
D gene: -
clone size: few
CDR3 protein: CASSPSRSQETQYF
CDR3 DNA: TGTGCCAGCAGCCCCAGTAGGTCTCAAGAGACCCAGTACTTC

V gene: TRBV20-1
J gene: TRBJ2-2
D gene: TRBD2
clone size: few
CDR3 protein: CSARDRRGGIGELFF
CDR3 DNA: TGCAGTGCTAGAGATCGGCGGGGGGGTATCGGGGAGCTGTTTTTT

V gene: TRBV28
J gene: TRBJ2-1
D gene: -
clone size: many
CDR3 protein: CASSFNPGTNLYNEQFF
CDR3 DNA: TGTGCCAGCAGTTTCAACCCCGGGACAAACCTTTACAATGAGCAGTTCTTC

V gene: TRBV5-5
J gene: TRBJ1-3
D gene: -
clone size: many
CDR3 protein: CASSLAPRGGNTIYF
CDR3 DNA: TGTGCCAGCAGCTTGGCTCCGAGGGGGGGAAACACCATATATTTT

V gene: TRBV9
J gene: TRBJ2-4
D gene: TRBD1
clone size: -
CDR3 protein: CAGSGGQGKNIQYF
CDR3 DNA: TGTGCCGGCAGCGGAGGACAGGGAAAAAACATTCAGTACTTC

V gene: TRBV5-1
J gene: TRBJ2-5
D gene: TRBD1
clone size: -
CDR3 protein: CASSLVAGGLETQYF
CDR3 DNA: TGCGCCAGCAGCTTGGTCGCAGGGGGCTTGGAGACCCAGTACTTC

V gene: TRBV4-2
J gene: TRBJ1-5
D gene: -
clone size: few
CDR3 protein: CASSQEKGSNQPQHF
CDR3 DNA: TGTGCCAGCAGCCAAGAGAAGGGTAGCAATCAGCCCCAGCATTTT

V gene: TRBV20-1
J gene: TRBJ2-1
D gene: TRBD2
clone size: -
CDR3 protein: CCFLSGAGGRHNEQFF
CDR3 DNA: TGCTGCTTCCTCTCGGGTGCGGGAGGGCGACACAATGAGCAGTTCTTC

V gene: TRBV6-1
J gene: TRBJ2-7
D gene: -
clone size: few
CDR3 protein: CASIRSDSYEQYF
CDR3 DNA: TGTGCCAGCATACGGAGTGACTCCTACGAGCAGTACTTC

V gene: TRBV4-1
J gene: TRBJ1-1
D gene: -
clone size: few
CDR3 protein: CASSQAVMGGTEAFF
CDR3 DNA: TGCGCCAGCAGCCAAGCCGTGATGGGAGGCACTGAAGCTTTCTTT

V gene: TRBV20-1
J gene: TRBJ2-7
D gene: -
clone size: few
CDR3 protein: CSGKLGRAYEQYF
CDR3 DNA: TGCAGTGGCAAGTTGGGGCGCGCCTACGAGCAGTACTTC

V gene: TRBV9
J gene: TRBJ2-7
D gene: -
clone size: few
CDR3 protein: CASSVGSDGTYEQYF
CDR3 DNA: TGTGCCAGCAGCGTAGGCTCGGACGGAACCTACGAGCAGTACTTC

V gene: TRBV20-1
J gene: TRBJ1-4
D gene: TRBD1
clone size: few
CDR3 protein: CSARDRDSEKLFF
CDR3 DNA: TGCAGTGCTAGAGACCGGGACAGCGAAAAACTGTTTTTT

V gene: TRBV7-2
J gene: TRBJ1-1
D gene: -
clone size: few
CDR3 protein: CASSVNQRGTEAFF
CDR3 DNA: TGTGCCAGCAGCGTGAACCAACGGGGCACTGAAGCTTTCTTT

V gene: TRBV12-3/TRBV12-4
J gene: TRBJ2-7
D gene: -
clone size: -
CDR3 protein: CASSFNREKGYEQYF
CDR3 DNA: TGTGCCAGCAGTTTCAACAGGGAAAAAGGCTACGAGCAGTACTTC

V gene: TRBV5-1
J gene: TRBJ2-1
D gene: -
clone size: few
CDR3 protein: CASSGSGNNEQFF
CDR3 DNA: TGCGCCAGCTCCGGGTCGGGAAACAATGAGCAGTTCTTC

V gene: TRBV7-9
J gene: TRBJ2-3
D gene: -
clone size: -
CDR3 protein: CASPPRGIADTQYF
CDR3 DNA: TGTGCCAGCCCCCCCAGGGGTATCGCAGATACGCAGTATTTT

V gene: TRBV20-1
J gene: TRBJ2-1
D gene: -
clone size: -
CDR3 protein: CSAPRHPEDEQFF
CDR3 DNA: TGCAGTGCTCCCAGACATCCTGAGGATGAGCAGTTCTTC

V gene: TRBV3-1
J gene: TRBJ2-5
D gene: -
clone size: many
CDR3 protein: CASSQVEWQETQYF
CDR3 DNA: TGTGCCAGCAGCCAAGTTGAGTGGCAAGAGACCCAGTACTTC

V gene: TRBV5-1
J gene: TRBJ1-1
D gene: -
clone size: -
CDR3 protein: CASSSQGPMNTEAFF
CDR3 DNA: TGCGCCAGCAGCTCCCAAGGGCCCATGAACACTGAAGCTTTCTTT

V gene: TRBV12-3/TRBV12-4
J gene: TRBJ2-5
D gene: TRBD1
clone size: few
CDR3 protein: CASSFRGRTTTAQETQYF
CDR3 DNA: TGTGCCAGCAGCTTTAGGGGGCGGACCACCACCGCTCAAGAGACCCAGTACTTC

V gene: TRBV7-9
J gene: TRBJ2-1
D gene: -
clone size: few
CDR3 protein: CASSPTGTAQQFF
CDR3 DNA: TGTGCCAGCAGCCCTACTGGGACCGCTCAACAGTTCTTC

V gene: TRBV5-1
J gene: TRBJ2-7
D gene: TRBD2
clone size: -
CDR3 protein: CASRTGPQGRGYEQYF
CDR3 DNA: TGCGCCAGCAGAACCGGGCCCCAAGGGAGGGGCTACGAGCAGTACTTC

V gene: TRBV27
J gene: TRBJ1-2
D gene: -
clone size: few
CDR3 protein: CASSPRLGADYGYTF
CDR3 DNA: TGTGCCAGCAGTCCCAGGTTGGGGGCGGACTATGGCTACACCTTC

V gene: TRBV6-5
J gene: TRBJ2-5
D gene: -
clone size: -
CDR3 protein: CASSYSYRQAAQETQYF
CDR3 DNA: TGTGCCAGCAGTTACTCGTACCGGCAGGCCGCCCAAGAGACCCAGTACTTC

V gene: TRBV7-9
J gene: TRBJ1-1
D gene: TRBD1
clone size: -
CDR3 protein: CASVRDRVDTEAFF
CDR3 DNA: TGTGCCAGCGTAAGGGACAGGGTGGACACTGAAGCTTTCTTT

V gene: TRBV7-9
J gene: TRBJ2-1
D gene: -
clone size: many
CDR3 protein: CASSLVTSSYNEQFF
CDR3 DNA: TGTGCCAGCAGCTTAGTGACTAGCTCCTACAATGAGCAGTTCTTC

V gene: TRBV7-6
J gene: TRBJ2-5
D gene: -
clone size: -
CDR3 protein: CASSLFTSSGETQYF
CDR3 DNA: TGTGCCAGCAGCTTATTCACTAGCAGCGGAGAGACCCAGTACTTC